This is a list of T cell receptor beta chains from one sample in a study of T cell repertoires in aging, cancer and after chemotherapy. MiXCR was run by TCRdb on the multiplex PCR reads, yielding one entry per CDR3 protein. The sample includes under 1,500 distinct CDR3 sequences, approximately 26% of them seen just once. Sequencing used blood. The receptors here all came from a human donor with a solid tumor. The CDR3 runs from the conserved cysteine through the conserved F or W. Fields, in order: CDR3 length, V gene, CDR3 protein.

13	TRBV19	CALRRGAPYEQYF